This T cell receptor (beta chain) is drawn from a study of cytomegalovirus exposure and HLA in healthy donors. Study findings and constraints: Across donors, presence/absence analyses took sequencing depth to be roughly uniform.

As to this clone: Antigen specificity is unknown. Germline is not matched at one junction end, which may reflect a read error.

The CDR3 is 15 amino acids. Germline assignment: CDR1 MGHDK and CDR2 SYGVNS. PCR primers comprised 60 Vbeta and 13 Jbeta primers. Sequenced by immunoSEQ multiplex PCR; TCRdb stores in-frame clones only, minus some. In the table there are some 190,000 clones, approximately 82% of which are singletons. Material: PBMCs. This chain links TRBV25-1 with TRBJ1-5; 8 bases agree with TRBD1. The TCR sequence derives from a man in his forties in good health and CMV-seropositive. The CDR3 is CAGSGAGGGNQPQHF. The CDR3 DNA follows: TGTGCCGGCAGTGGGGCAGGGGGCGGCAATCAGCCCCAGCATTTT.